Included here is one T cell receptor beta chain sequence, with context. Germline CDR1 LNHDA, CDR2 SQIVND (reference sequence). The CDR3 spans 17 residues. V was clipped by 6 bases and J by 0 bases; unmatched bases: 14. Profiled with immunoSEQ multiplex PCR; TCRdb holds only in-frame clones, not every one. The top ten clones hold about 12% of a sample with 210,000 or so clones, 87% of them seen once. This record belongs to a study of blood T cell repertoires in COVID-19. Source material: peripheral blood. The receptor was isolated from a woman in her late teens or twenties who had recovered from COVID-19. The V gene is TRBV19, the J gene TRBJ2-7; 7 bases are a match to TRBD1. The chain's CDR3 is CASSDRVYGGDSYEQYF. The CDR3 bases are TGTGCCAGTAGCGACAGGGTATATGGCGGCGACTCCTACGAGCAGTACTTC. The entire variable domain, with the rest obtained from reference TRBV19 and TRBJ2-7, is as follows: DGGITQSPKYLFRKEGQNVTLSCEQNLNHDAMYWYRQDPGQGLRLIYYSQIVNDFQKGDIAEGYSVSREKKESFPLTVTSAQKNPTAFYLCASSDRVYGGDSYEQYFGPGTRLTVT.